This T cell receptor beta chain was identified during a study of T cell responses to AZD1222 COVID-19 vaccine. Points from the study as a whole: Donors in the cohort were predominantly white British and more often female, and clonal diversity was possibly underestimated. Receipt of two AZD1222 doses was followed by a rise in Spike-specific TCR breadth and depth. Spike was spanned by vaccine-associated CD4 TCRs, with dominance at 160-218 and 743-854. Baseline testing showed seropositivity in only six AZD1222 recipients.

About this clone itself: The target antigen is unknown. One end of the junction is discordant with germline, which a read error may explain.

Germline CDR1 and CDR2: SSHAT and FNYEAQ (reference sequence). The CDR3 is 17 residues long. Using immunoSEQ multiplex PCR, the repertoire was profiled, and TCRdb retains in-frame clones only, with some absent. Of 150,000 to 160,000 clones in the sample, about 86% are singletons; the top ten hold about 5.5%. The chain uses TRBV7-7 and TRBJ2-1; 13 bases match TRBD2. This sequence was found in an adult in good health. The material sequenced was peripheral blood, taken on day 0 of MenACWY control vaccination. The chain's CDR3 is CASSQGLAGIGDHEQFF. CDR3 nucleotides: TGTGCTAGCAGCCAGGGACTAGCGGGAATTGGGGACCATGAGCAGTTCTTC.